The 7 T cell receptor beta chains below all came from one sample that was sequenced in a study of T-cell reconstitution after alpha-beta-depleted transplantation in children. Unique molecular identifiers were incorporated into the prepared TCRbeta library. Using its own MiXCR run on the PCR reads, TCRdb lists one record per CDR3 protein. The data contain around 600,000 distinct CDR3 sequences, roughly 17% of them singletons. The sequenced sample was PBMCs from the stem cell graft donor, obtained from the stem cell graft. These receptors originate from a human donor who donated a stem cell graft to a child with acute myeloid leukemia.

This clonotype was counted at least ten times. The CDR3 DNA reads TGTGCCAGCAGCTTAGACGAGGGACAGCCCCAGCATTTT. This gives the protein CASSLDEGQPQHF. The chain joins TRBV7-2 to TRBJ1-5; no clear D. The CDR3 is made up of 13 amino acids. Trimming left V 1 base short and J 7 bases short, with 8 bases between. CDR1 is SGHTA and CDR2 is FQGNSA in the germline V gene.

This clonotype appeared many times. The rearrangement links TRBV20-1 to TRBJ1-2; D may be TRBD1 (5 bases). The CDR3 covers 15 residues. Germline CDR1 and CDR2: DFQATT and SNEGSKA (reference sequence). With 1 base removed from V and 6 bases from J, the gap between germline ends came to 18 bases. Written as DNA, the CDR3 is TGCAGTGCTAGAGGGGGGGTTGTGGCGCTTGATGGCTACACCTTC. Its protein product is CSARGGVVALDGYTF.

This clonotype was observed a handful of times. The rearrangement links TRBV11-2 to TRBJ1-2; maybe TRBD1 (5 bases). This CDR3 is built from 14 residues. The germline gives CDR1 SGHAT, CDR2 FQNNGV. V gave up 3 bases and J gave up 7 bases, with 15 bases separating them. For the CDR3, the DNA is TGTGCCAGCAGCTTGGAGACCGGGGGACGTGGCTACACCTTC. It codes for CASSLETGGRGYTF.

This clonotype showed up just a few times. This chain joins TRBV5-1 and TRBJ2-1; 10 nucleotides match TRBD2. This CDR3 spans 19 amino acids. V shed 3 bases and J 0 bases; nucleotides not matched to a gene: 12. Germline CDR1 and CDR2: SGHRS and YFSETQ. CDR3 sequence (DNA): TGCGCCAGCAGCTCCCTGCTAGCGGGGGCCTTGAGCTCCTACAATGAGCAGTTCTTC. Translation gives CASSSLLAGALSSYNEQFF.

The chain is built from TRBV10-3 and TRBJ2-5; 7 bases are a match to TRBD1. Trimming cost V 6 bases and J 1 base; bases outside gene matches: 5. The CDR3 length is 14 residues. Germline CDR1 ENHRY, CDR2 SYGVKD. The DNA for the CDR3 is TGTGCCATCAGCTCCGGGACAGCCCAAGAGACCCAGTACTTC. Amino acid sequence: CAISSGTAQETQYF.

This clonotype was counted only a few times. The chain has TRBV6-2 or TRBV6-3 and TRBJ2-1; TRBD1 or TRBD2 may be the D gene (5 bases each). V was clipped by 0 bases and J by 7 bases, with 13 bases between them. The CDR3 is made up of 15 amino acids. Germline V gene sequence: CDR1 MNHEY, CDR2 SVGEGT. In nucleotides, the CDR3 is TGTGCCAGCAGTTACTCGTTGAGGGGTTGGAATGAGCAGTTCTTC. It specifies CASSYSLRGWNEQFF.

This clonotype has ten or more counts. V usage is TRBV7-2 and J usage is TRBJ2-1, with a tentative D call TRBD1 (5 bases). The CDR3 loop spans 13 amino acids. The V gene's germline CDR1 is SGHTA and CDR2 FQGNSA. Trimming took 2 bases from V and 10 from J, leaving 12 bases between them. The CDR3 nucleotides read TGTGCCAGCAGCTTACCTTGGAAGGGGGAGCAGTTCTTC. Residues: CASSLPWKGEQFF. Looking up the rest from reference TRBV7-2 and TRBJ2-1 gives the full variable domain: GAGVSQSPSNKVTEKGKDVELRCDPISGHTALYWYRQSLGQGLEFLIYFQGNSAPDKSGLPSDRFSAERTGGSVSTLTIQRTQQEDSAVYLCASSLPWKGEQFFGPGTRLTVL.